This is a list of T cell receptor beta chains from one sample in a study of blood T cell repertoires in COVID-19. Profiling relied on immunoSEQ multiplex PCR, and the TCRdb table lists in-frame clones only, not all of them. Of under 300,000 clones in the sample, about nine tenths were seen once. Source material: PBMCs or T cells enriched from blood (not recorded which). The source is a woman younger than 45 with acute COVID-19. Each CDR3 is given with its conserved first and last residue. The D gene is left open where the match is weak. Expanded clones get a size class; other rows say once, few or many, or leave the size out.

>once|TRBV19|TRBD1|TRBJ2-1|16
CASSESRTGDYNEQFF
TGTGCCAGTAGTGAGTCGCGGACAGGGGATTACAATGAGCAGTTCTTC
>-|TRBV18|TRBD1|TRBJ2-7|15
CASSPKRDSSYEQYF
TGTGCCAGCTCACCGAAAAGGGACAGCTCCTACGAGCAGTACTTC
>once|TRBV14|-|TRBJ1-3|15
CASSQVAVSGNTIYF
TGTGCCAGCAGCCAAGTAGCGGTCTCTGGAAACACCATATATTTT
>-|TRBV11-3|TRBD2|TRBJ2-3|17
CASSLGLLAGSTDTQYF
TGTGCCAGCAGCTTAGGCCTTCTAGCGGGGAGCACAGATACGCAGTATTTT
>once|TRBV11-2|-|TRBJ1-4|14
CASSFGGYNEKLFF
TGTGCCAGCAGCTTCGGCGGATATAATGAAAAACTGTTTTTT
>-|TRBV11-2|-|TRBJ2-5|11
CASSNWETQYF
TGTGCCAGCAGCAACTGGGAGACCCAGTACTTC
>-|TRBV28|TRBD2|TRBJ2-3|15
CASRITSGGGDTQYF
TGTGCCAGCCGAATAACTAGCGGGGGTGGAGATACGCAGTATTTT
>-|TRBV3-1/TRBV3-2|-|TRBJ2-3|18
CASSQSRASRASTDTQYF
TGTGCCAGCAGCCAATCCCGGGCTAGCAGAGCTAGCACAGATACGCAGTATTTT
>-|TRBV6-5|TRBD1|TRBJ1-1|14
CATDPRQGRTEAFF
TGTGCCACCGACCCAAGACAGGGAAGGACTGAAGCTTTCTTT
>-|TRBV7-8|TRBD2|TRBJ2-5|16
CASRDDPVAGEETQYF
TGTGCCAGCAGGGACGATCCCGTAGCGGGAGAAGAGACCCAGTACTTC
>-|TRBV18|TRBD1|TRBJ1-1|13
CASSPDRDRGTFF
TGTGCCAGCTCACCCGACCGGGACAGGGGAACTTTCTTT
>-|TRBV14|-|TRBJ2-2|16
CASSRGTARFFGELFF
TGTGCCAGCAGCCGCGGGACAGCGAGGTTCTTTGGGGAGCTGTTTTTT
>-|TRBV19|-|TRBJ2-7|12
CASSFTGYEQYF
TGTGCCAGTAGTTTTACAGGGTACGAGCAGTACTTC
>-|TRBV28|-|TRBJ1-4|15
CASSWGAGPNEKLFF
TGTGCCAGCAGCTGGGGAGCGGGTCCTAATGAAAAACTGTTTTTT
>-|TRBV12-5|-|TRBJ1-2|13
CASGLTGLSGYTF
TGTGCTAGTGGTTTAACCGGGTTGAGCGGCTACACCTTC
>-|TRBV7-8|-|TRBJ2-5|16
CASSPRVLGFGETQYF
TGTGCCAGCAGCCCCAGGGTTCTCGGTTTCGGAGAGACCCAGTACTTC
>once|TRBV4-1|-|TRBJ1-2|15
CASSQDSRGNYGYTF
TGCGCCAGCAGCCAAGATTCACGGGGAAACTATGGCTACACCTTC
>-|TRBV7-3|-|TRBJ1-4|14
CASSRDRPNEKLFF
TGTGCCAGCAGCCGTGACAGGCCCAATGAAAAACTGTTTTTT
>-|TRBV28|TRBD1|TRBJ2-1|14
CASSGQGVFNEQFF
TGTGCCAGCAGTGGGCAGGGGGTTTTTAATGAGCAGTTCTTC
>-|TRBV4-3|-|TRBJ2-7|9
CASSQVSYF
TGCGCCAGCAGCCAAGTAAGCTACTTC
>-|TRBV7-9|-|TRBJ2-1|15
CASSPTGTSYNEQFF
TGTGCCAGCAGCCCAACCGGGACAAGTTACAATGAGCAGTTCTTC
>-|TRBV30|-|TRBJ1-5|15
CAWSDSLGVTQPQHF
TGTGCCTGGAGTGATTCTTTAGGGGTAACCCAGCCCCAGCATTTT
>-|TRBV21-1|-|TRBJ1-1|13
CASSTGGETEAFF
TGTGCCAGCAGCACAGGCGGGGAGACTGAAGCTTTCTTT
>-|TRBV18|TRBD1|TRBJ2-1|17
CASSPPFKPDRDNEQFF
TGTGCCAGCTCACCACCCTTTAAGCCCGACAGGGACAATGAGCAGTTCTTC
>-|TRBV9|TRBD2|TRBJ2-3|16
CASSVDAGVSTDTQYF
TGTGCCAGCAGCGTAGATGCGGGGGTAAGCACAGATACGCAGTATTTT
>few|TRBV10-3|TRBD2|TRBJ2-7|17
CAISESLGGEGLYEQYF
TGTGCCATCAGTGAGTCCCTTGGGGGGGAGGGCCTCTACGAGCAGTACTTC
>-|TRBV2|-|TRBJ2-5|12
CASKPGHPKSYF
TGTGCCAGCAAACCGGGACACCCGAAATCTTACTTC
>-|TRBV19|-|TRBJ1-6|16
CASSIRGLRDNSPLHF
TGTGCCAGTAGTATCCGGGGTCTAAGGGATAATTCACCCCTCCACTTT
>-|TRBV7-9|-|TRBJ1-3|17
CASSLLGALSSGNTIYF
TGTGCCAGCAGCTTACTGGGGGCCTTGAGCTCTGGAAACACCATATATTTT
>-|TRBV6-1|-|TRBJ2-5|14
CASSENQGKETQYF
TGTGCCAGCAGTGAAAATCAGGGGAAAGAGACCCAGTACTTC
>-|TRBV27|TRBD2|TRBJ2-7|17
CASSLGLAGGRRGEQYF
TGTGCCAGCAGTTTGGGGCTAGCGGGAGGGCGGCGGGGAGAGCAGTACTTC
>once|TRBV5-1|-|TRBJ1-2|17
CASSLSSVLGGNYGYTF
TGCGCCAGCAGCTTGTCCTCGGTTTTAGGGGGTAACTATGGCTACACCTTC
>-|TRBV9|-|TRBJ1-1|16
CASSVDSGWGNTEAFF
TGTGCCAGCAGCGTAGACAGCGGGTGGGGAAACACTGAAGCTTTCTTT
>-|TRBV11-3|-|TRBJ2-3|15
CASSLAGDPRDTQYF
TGTGCCAGCAGCTTAGCCGGGGATCCTAGGGATACGCAGTATTTT
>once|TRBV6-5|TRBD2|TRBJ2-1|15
CAVRASGSGGNEQFF
TGTGCGGTTCGGGCTAGCGGGAGCGGGGGCAATGAGCAGTTCTTC